This T cell receptor beta chain was found in a study of response to subunit inactivated influenza vaccine. Germline CDR1 DFQATT, CDR2 SNEGSKA (reference sequence). The J segment lost 1 base and the V segment lost 1 base, leaving 7 bases of the junction unmatched. The CDR3 sequence is 16 residues long. This clonotype showed up just a few times. What it recognizes is unknown. MiXCR, run by TCRdb on the RT-PCR reads, gives a single entry per CDR3 protein. The profile covers approximately 200,000 distinct CDR3 sequences, with under 15% appearing a single time and approximately 24% taken by the ten largest. General study findings and limits: Authors suggested that a seasonal influenza vaccination recruits few new T cells each time.

The chain links TRBV20-1 to TRBJ2-1; TRBD2 matches at 7 bases. This receptor was obtained from a man in his fifties or sixties who received an inactivated influenza vaccine. Sequencing was performed on CD8+ T cells sorted from PBMCs, taken 4 to 6 days after vaccination. CDR3 nucleotides: TGCAGTGCTAGAGTGGCTAGCGGCCTTTCCTACAATGAGCAGTTCTTC. Translated: CSARVASGLSYNEQFF.